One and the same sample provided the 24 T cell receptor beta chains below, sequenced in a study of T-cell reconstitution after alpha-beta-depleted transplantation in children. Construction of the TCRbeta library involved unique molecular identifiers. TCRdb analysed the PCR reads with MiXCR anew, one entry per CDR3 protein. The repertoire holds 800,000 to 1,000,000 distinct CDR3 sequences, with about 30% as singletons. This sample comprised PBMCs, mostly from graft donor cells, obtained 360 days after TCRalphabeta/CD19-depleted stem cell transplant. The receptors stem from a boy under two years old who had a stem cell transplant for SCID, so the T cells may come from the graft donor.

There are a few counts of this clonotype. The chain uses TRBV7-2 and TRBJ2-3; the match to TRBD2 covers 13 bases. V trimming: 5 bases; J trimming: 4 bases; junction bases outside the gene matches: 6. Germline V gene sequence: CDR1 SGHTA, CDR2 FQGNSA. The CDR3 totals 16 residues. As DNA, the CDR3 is TGTGCCAGCAGCCAGACTAGCGGGGGGTCTCCAGATACGCAGTATTTT. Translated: CASSQTSGGSPDTQYF.

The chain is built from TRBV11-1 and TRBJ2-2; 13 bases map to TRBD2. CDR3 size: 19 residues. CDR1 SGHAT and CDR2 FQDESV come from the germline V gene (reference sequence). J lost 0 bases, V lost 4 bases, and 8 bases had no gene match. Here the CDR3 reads CASSSGLAGVTANTGELFF. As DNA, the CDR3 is TGTGCCAGCAGCTCAGGACTAGCGGGGGTGACCGCGAACACCGGGGAGCTGTTTTTT.

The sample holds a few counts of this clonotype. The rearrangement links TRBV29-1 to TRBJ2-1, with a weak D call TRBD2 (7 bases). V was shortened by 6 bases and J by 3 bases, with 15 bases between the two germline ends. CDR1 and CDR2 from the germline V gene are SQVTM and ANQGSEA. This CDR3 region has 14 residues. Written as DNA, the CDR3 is TGCAGCGTCCCAAGGGGGGGGTACTACAATGAGCAGTTCTTC. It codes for CSVPRGGYYNEQFF.

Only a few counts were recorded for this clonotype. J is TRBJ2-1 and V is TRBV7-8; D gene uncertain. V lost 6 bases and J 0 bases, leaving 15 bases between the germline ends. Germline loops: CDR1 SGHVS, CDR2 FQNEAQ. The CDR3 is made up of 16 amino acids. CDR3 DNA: TGTGCCAGCAGTCATGGGGTCTCGAGCTCCTACAATGAGCAGTTCTTC. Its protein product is CASSHGVSSSYNEQFF.

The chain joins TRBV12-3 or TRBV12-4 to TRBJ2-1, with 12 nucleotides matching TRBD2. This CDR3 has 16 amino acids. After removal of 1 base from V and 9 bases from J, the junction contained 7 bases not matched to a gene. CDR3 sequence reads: CASSLVALAGGSEQFF. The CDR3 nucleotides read TGTGCCAGCAGTTTAGTCGCCCTAGCGGGGGGGAGTGAGCAGTTCTTC.

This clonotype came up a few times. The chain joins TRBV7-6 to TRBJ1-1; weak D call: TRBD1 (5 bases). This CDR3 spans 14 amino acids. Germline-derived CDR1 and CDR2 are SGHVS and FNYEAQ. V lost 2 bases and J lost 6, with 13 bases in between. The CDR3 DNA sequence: TGTGCCAGCAGCTTATCGCCTGGGGACCCTGAAGCTTTCTTT. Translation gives CASSLSPGDPEAFF.

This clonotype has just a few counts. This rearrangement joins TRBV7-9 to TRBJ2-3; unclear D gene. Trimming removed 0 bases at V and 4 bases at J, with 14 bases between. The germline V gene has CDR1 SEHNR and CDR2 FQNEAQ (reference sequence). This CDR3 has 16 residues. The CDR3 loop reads CASSLAVRTGADTQYF. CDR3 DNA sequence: TGTGCCAGCAGCTTAGCGGTTCGTACTGGGGCAGATACGCAGTATTTT.

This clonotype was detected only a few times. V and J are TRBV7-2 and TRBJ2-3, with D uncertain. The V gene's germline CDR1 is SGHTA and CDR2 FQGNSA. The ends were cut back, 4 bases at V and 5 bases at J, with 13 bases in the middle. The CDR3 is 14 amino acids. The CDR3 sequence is CASSSTALGDTQYF. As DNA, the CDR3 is TGTGCCAGCAGCTCCACAGCGCTTGGAGATACGCAGTATTTT.

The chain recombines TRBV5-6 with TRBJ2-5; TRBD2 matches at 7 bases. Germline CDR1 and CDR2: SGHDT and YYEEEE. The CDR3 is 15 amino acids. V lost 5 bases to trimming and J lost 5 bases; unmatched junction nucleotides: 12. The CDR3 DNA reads TGTGCCAGCAGTCGGGGGGTAGGGTCGGGGGAGACCCAGTACTTC. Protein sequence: CASSRGVGSGETQYF.

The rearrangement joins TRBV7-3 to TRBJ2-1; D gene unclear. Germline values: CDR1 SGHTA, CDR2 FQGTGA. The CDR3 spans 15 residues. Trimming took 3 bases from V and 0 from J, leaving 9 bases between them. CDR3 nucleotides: TGTGCCAGCAGCTTCTTACGGAGCTCCTACAATGAGCAGTTCTTC. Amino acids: CASSFLRSSYNEQFF.

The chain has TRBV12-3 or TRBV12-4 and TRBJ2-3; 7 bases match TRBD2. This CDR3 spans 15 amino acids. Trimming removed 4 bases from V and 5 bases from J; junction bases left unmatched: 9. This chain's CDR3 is CASSSFGGRGDTQYF. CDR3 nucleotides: TGTGCCAGCAGTTCATTCGGGGGGAGAGGAGATACGCAGTATTTT.

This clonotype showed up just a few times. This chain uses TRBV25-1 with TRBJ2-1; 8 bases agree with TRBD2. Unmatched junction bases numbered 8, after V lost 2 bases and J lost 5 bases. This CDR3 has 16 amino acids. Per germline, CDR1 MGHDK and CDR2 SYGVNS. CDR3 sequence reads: CASSELGTRVDNEQFF. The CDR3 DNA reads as TGTGCCAGCAGTGAACTAGGGACTAGGGTTGACAATGAGCAGTTCTTC.

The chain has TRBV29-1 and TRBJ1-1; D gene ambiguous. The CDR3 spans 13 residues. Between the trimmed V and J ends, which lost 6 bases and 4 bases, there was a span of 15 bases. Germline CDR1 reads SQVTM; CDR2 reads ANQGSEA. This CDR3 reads CSVAAGRATEAFF. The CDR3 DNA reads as TGCAGCGTGGCGGCGGGGAGGGCCACTGAAGCTTTCTTT.

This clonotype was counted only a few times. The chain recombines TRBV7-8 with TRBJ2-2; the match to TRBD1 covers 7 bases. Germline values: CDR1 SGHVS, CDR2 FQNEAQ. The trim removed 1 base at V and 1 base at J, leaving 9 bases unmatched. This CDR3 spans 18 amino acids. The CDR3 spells CASSLVNRGFVNTGELFF. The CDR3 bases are TGTGCCAGCAGCTTAGTTAACAGGGGCTTTGTGAACACCGGGGAGCTGTTTTTT.

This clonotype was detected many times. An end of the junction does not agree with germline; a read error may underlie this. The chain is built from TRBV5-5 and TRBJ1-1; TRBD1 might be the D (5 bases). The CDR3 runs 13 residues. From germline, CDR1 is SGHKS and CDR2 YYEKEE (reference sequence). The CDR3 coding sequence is TGCGCCAGCAGCTTGGGGCAGTACACTGAAGCTTTCTTT. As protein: CASSLGQYTEAFF.

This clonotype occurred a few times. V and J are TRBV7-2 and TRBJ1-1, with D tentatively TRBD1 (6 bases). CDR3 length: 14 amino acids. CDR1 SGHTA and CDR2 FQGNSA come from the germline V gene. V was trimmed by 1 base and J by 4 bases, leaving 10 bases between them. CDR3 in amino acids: CASSLDRAITEAFF. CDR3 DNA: TGTGCCAGCAGCTTAGACAGGGCCATCACTGAAGCTTTCTTT. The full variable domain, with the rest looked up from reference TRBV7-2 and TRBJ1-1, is GAGVSQSPSNKVTEKGKDVELRCDPISGHTALYWYRQSLGQGLEFLIYFQGNSAPDKSGLPSDRFSAERTGGSVSTLTIQRTQQEDSAVYLCASSLDRAITEAFFGQGTRLTVV.

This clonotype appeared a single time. CDR3 sequence: CASSQEGLTDTQYF. The CDR3, as DNA: TGCGCCAGCAGCCAAGAAGGACTCACAGATACGCAGTATTTT. This chain uses TRBV4-3 with TRBJ2-3; D might be TRBD2 (5 bases). The CDR3 totals 14 residues. The V end was cut by 0 bases, the J end by 2 bases, with 6 bases between. The germline V gene has CDR1 LGHNA and CDR2 YSLEER.

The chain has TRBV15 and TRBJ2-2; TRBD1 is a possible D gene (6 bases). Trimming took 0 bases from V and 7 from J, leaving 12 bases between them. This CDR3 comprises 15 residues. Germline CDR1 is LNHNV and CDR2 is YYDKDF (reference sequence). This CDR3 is CATSRDNRVSGELFF. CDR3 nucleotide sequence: TGTGCCACCAGCAGAGATAACAGGGTCAGCGGGGAGCTGTTTTTT.

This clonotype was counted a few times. The CDR3 reads CASQGGEQYF. The CDR3 coding sequence is TGTGCCTCGCAGGGAGGGGAGCAGTACTTC. The J gene is TRBJ2-7, the V gene TRBV28; TRBD2 matches 7 bases. V lost 11 bases and J lost 7; bases outside the gene matches: 5. Looked up from germline, CDR1 is MDHEN and CDR2 is SYDVKM. The CDR3 has 10 amino acids.

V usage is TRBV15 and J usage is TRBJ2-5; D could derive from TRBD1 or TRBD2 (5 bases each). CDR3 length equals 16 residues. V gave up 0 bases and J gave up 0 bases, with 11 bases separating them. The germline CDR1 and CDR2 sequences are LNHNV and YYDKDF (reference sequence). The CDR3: CATSRDRGRNQETQYF. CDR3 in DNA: TGTGCCACCAGCAGAGATCGGGGCAGAAACCAAGAGACCCAGTACTTC. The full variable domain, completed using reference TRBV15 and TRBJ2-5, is DAMVIQNPRYQVTQFGKPVTLSCSQTLNHNVMYWYQQKSSQAPKLLFHYYDKDFNNEADTPDNFQSRRPNTSFCFLDIRSPGLGDTAMYLCATSRDRGRNQETQYFGPGTRLLVL.

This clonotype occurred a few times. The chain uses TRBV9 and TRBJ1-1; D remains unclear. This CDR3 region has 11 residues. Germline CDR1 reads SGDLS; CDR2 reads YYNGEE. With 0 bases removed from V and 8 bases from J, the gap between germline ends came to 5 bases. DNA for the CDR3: TGTGCCAGCAGCGTAGCTGTGGAAGCTTTCTTT. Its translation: CASSVAVEAFF.

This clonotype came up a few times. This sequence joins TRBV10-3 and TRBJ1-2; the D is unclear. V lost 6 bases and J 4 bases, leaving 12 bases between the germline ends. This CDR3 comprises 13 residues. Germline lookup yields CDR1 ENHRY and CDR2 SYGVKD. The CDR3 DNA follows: TGTGCCATCAGAGACGACGTACTCTATGGCTACACCTTC. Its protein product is CAIRDDVLYGYTF.

CDR3 residues: CASSREMAQYF. The DNA of the CDR3 is TGTGCCAGCTCACGAGAGATGGCGCAGTATTTT. J is TRBJ2-3 and V is TRBV18; the D is unclear. This CDR3 spans 11 amino acids. CDR1 is KGHSH and CDR2 is LQKENI in the germline V gene. V was pared by 4 bases and J by 10 bases, with 9 bases between.

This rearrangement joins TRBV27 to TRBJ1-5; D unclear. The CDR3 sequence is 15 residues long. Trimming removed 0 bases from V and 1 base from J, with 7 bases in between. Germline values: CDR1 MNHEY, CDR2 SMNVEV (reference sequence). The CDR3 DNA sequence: TGTGCCAGCAGTTTATCTATTGAAAGCAATCAGCCCCAGCATTTT. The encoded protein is CASSLSIESNQPQHF.